These T cell receptor beta chains were read from a single sample in a study of long-term antiretroviral therapy in people with HIV. The protocol was immunoSEQ multiplex PCR, while the TCRdb copy is restricted to in-frame clones and leaves out a portion. The data hold about 43,000 clones, with around nine tenths observed a single time. The sample in question was unsorted PBMCs, obtained 0.1 years before starting antiretroviral therapy. The origin of the receptors is a woman in her forties or fifties with HIV. CDR3s include the opening cysteine and the closing phenylalanine or tryptophan. A D gene is named only where the DNA matches it firmly. Only some rows state a clone size, as once, few, many or a class for expanded clones.

D gene: NA
clone size: NA
V gene: TRBV4-1
J gene: TRBJ1-2
CDR3 DNA: TGCGCCAGCAGCCAAGTCGTGGTAAAAGGCTACACCTTC
CDR3 protein: CASSQVVVKGYTF

D gene: NA
clone size: NA
V gene: TRBV14
J gene: TRBJ2-7
CDR3 DNA: TGTGCCAGCAGCCAAGATCGGGGGTACGAGCAGTACTTC
CDR3 protein: CASSQDRGYEQYF

D gene: NA
clone size: NA
V gene: TRBV10-2
J gene: TRBJ2-3
CDR3 DNA: TGCGCCAGCAGTGAGCCCGGGGACCGATCCAGCACAGATACGCAGTATTTT
CDR3 protein: CASSEPGDRSSTDTQYF

D gene: TRBD1
clone size: NA
V gene: TRBV27
J gene: TRBJ1-1
CDR3 DNA: TGTGCCAGCAGTTTATCCCGACAGGGAATAGCTTTCTTT
CDR3 protein: CASSLSRQGIAFF

D gene: NA
clone size: NA
V gene: TRBV10-3
J gene: TRBJ1-3
CDR3 DNA: TGTGCCATCAGCCGGACGGGTCGCTCTGGAAACACCATATATTTT
CDR3 protein: CAISRTGRSGNTIYF

D gene: NA
clone size: NA
V gene: TRBV30
J gene: TRBJ1-2
CDR3 DNA: TGTGCCTGGAAGGCCTTAGCCGGTAACTATGGCTACACCTTC
CDR3 protein: CAWKALAGNYGYTF

D gene: NA
clone size: NA
V gene: TRBV12-1
J gene: TRBJ1-1
CDR3 DNA: TGTGCCAGCAGCTTTGGGACCGGTAAAAACCCCACTGAAGCTTTCTTT
CDR3 protein: CASSFGTGKNPTEAFF

D gene: NA
clone size: once
V gene: TRBV5-4
J gene: TRBJ1-2
CDR3 DNA: TGTGCCAGCAGCTTCGAGGGTTCGGGCTATGGCTACACCTTC
CDR3 protein: CASSFEGSGYGYTF

D gene: NA
clone size: NA
V gene: TRBV4-1
J gene: TRBJ2-3
CDR3 DNA: TGCGCCAGCATGAGGTCCCCCCTCCCTTGGGTGGATACGCAGTATTTT
CDR3 protein: CASMRSPLPWVDTQYF

D gene: TRBD1
clone size: NA
V gene: TRBV2
J gene: TRBJ1-2
CDR3 DNA: TGTGCCAGCGTCGCCGGGACAGGGGACTTTGTCTATGGCTACACCTTC
CDR3 protein: CASVAGTGDFVYGYTF

D gene: NA
clone size: NA
V gene: TRBV4-2
J gene: TRBJ2-7
CDR3 DNA: TGTGCCAGCAGCCAAGTGGGTCGGGGCTACGAGCAGTACTTC
CDR3 protein: CASSQVGRGYEQYF

D gene: TRBD1
clone size: NA
V gene: TRBV5-1
J gene: TRBJ2-5
CDR3 DNA: TGCGCCAGCAGCTCCGGACAGGCCCAAGAGACCCAGTACTTC
CDR3 protein: CASSSGQAQETQYF

D gene: NA
clone size: NA
V gene: TRBV7-3
J gene: TRBJ2-2
CDR3 DNA: TGTGCCAGCAAGCCCGGCCCCACCGGGGAGCTGTTTTTT
CDR3 protein: CASKPGPTGELFF

D gene: NA
clone size: NA
V gene: TRBV6-5
J gene: TRBJ1-1
CDR3 DNA: TGTGCCAGCAGTTACCGAGCGGGGAGCACTGAAGCTTTCTTT
CDR3 protein: CASSYRAGSTEAFF